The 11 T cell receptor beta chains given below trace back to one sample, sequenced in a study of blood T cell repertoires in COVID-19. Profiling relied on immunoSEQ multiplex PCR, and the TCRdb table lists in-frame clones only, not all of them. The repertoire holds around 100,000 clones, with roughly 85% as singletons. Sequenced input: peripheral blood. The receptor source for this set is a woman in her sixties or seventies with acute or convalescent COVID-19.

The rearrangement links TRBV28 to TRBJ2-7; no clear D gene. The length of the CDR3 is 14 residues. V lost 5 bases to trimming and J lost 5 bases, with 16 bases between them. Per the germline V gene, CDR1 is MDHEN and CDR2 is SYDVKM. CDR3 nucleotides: TGTGCCAGCAGTCCTCGGCCGGGTTTCCACGAGCAGTACGTC. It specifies CASSPRPGFHEQYV.

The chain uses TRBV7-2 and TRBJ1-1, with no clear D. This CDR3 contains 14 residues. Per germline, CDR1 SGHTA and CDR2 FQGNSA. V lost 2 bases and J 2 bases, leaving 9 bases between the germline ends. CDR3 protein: CASSLNTENTEAFF. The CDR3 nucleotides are TGTGCCAGCAGCTTAAACACAGAAAACACTGAAGCTTTCTTT.

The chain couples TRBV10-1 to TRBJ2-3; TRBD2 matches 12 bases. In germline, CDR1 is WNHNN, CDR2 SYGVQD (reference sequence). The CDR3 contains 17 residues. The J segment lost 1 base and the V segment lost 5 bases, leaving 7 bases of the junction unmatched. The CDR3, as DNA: TGCGCCAGCAGTCCAAGGACTAGCGGGACCGGCACAGATACGCAGTATTTT. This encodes CASSPRTSGTGTDTQYF.

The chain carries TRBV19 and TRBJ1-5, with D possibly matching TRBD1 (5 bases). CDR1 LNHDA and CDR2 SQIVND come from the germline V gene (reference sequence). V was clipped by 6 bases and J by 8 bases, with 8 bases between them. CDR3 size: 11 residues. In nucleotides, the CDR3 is TGTGCCAGTAGAGGAGGGGAGCCCCAGCATTTT. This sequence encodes CASRGGEPQHF.

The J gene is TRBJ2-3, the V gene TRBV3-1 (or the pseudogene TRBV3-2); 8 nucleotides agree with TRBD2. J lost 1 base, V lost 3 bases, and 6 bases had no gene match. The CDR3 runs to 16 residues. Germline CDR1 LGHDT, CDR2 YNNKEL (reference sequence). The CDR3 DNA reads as TGTGCCAGCAGCCAGACCTCCGGGGGGGGCACAGATACGCAGTATTTT. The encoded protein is CASSQTSGGGTDTQYF.

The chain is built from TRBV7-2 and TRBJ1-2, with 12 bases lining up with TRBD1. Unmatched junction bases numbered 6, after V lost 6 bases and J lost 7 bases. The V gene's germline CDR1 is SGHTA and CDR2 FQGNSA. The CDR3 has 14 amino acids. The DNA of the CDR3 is TGTGCCAGCAGACTGGGACAGGGGGCCGGTGGCTACACCTTC. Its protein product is CASRLGQGAGGYTF.

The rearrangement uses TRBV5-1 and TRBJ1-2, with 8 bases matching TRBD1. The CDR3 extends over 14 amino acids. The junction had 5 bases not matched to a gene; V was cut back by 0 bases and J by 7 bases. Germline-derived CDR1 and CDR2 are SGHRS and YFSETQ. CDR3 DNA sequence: TGCGCCAGCAGCTTGGCGGACAGGGATGTTGGCTACACCTTC. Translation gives CASSLADRDVGYTF.

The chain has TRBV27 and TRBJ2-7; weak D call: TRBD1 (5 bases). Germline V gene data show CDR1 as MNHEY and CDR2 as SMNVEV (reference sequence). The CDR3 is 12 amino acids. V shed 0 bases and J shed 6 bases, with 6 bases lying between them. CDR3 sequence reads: CASSLSGVEQYF. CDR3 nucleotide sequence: TGTGCCAGCAGTTTATCAGGGGTCGAGCAGTACTTC.

The CDR3 here is CASTLEGASYNEQFF. DNA for the CDR3: TGCGCCAGCACCCTTGAGGGGGCCTCCTACAATGAGCAGTTCTTC. The rearrangement joins TRBV5-1 to TRBJ2-1; 7 bases are shared with TRBD1. In germline, CDR1 is SGHRS, CDR2 YFSETQ. The CDR3 is 15 amino acids. V trimming: 6 bases; J trimming: 0 bases; junction bases outside the gene matches: 6.

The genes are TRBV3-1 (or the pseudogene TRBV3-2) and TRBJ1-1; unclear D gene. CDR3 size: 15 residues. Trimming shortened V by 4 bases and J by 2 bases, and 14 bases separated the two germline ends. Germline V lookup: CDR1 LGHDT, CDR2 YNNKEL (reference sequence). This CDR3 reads CASSPRGLENTEAFF. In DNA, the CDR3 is TGTGCCAGCAGCCCGCGCGGGTTAGAAAACACTGAAGCTTTCTTT.

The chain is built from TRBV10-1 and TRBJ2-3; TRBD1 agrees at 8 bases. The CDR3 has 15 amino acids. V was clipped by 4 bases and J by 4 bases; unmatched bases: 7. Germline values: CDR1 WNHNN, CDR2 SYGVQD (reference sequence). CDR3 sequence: CASSVGTGGSDTQYF. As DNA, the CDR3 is TGCGCCAGCAGTGTAGGGACAGGAGGATCAGATACGCAGTATTTT.